This T cell receptor beta chain was documented in a study of T-cell memory formation after mild COVID-19. TCRdb reprocessed the 5' RACE reads with MiXCR, giving one entry per CDR3 protein. The table shows about 360,000 distinct CDR3 sequences, with approximately 14% occurring only once. V lost 10 bases, J lost 0 bases, and 6 bases stayed unmatched. The germline CDR1 and CDR2 sequences are ENHRY and SYGVKD. CDR3 length: 15 amino acids. Sequencing input: PBMCs or a T cell subset sorted from them (not recorded which). V usage is TRBV10-3 and J usage is TRBJ1-3; TRBD1 matches at 10 bases. The TCR was taken from a man younger than 30 who had mild COVID-19 (a few samples of this study predate the infection). Cell type and time point are not known. The CDR3 reads CATQTGGRSGNTIYF. The CDR3 nucleotides read TGTGCCACGCAGACAGGGGGCCGCTCTGGAAACACCATATATTTT.